The clone carrying this T cell receptor (beta chain) was observed a single time. Original processing methods: Scientists estimated how many nucleated cells there were by amplifying reference gene primers. Generated by immunoSEQ multiplex PCR, the TCRdb table keeps only in-frame clones and is missing some. V, J and clone size derive from that table, while D and trimming were established from the DNA sequence. This table has around 140,000 clones, 75% to 90% appearing once. These data come from a study of blood T cell repertoires in COVID-19. As for the study in general: The United States, Italy and Spain supplied acute and convalescent COVID-19 samples. PBMCs, B-cell-depleted T cells, or T cells provided the cDNA or gDNA that made up the material.

Germline CDR1 and CDR2: SNHLY and FYNNEI. Trimming cost V 7 bases and J 4 bases; bases outside gene matches: 10. This CDR3 has 15 amino acids. The sequence was collected from a man between 45 and 60 years old with active COVID-19. The sequenced material came from peripheral blood. This sequence joins TRBV2 and TRBJ2-5; 9 nucleotides align to TRBD2. The DNA of the CDR3 is TGTGCCAGCATTCTTAGCGGGGGTTACGGAGAGACCCAGTACTTC. This encodes CASILSGGYGETQYF. The full variable domain, in which reference TRBV2 and TRBJ2-5 provide the parts outside the CDR3, is EPEVTQTPSHQVTQMGQEVILRCVPISNHLYFYWYRQILGQKVEFLVSFYNNEISEKSEIFDDQFSVERPDGSNFTLKIRSTKLEDSAMYFCASILSGGYGETQYFGPGTRLLVL.